The 21 T cell receptor beta chains in this list originate from one sample, sequenced in a study of blood T cell repertoires in COVID-19. TCRdb keeps only in-frame clones here, not all; method: immunoSEQ multiplex PCR. This repertoire shows 440,000 or so clones, over 75% found once; its top ten account for about 1.6%. Sequencing used peripheral blood. The receptors were gathered from a middle-aged woman with COVID-19, enrolled during active disease.

The V gene is TRBV28, the J gene TRBJ1-5, with D unclear. Trimming pared 0 bases from V and 0 bases from J, leaving 9 bases between. Germline V lookup: CDR1 MDHEN, CDR2 SYDVKM. The CDR3 consists of 16 residues. CDR3 in DNA: TGTGCCAGCAGTTTATGGAGGGAATATAGCAATCAGCCCCAGCATTTT. Amino acids: CASSLWREYSNQPQHF. The whole variable domain, filled in from reference TRBV28 and TRBJ1-5, reads DVKVTQSSRYLVKRTGEKVFLECVQDMDHENMFWYRQDPGLGLRLIYFSYDVKMKEKGDIPEGYSVSREKKERFSLILESASTNQTSMYLCASSLWREYSNQPQHFGDGTRLSIL.

The chain uses TRBV7-6 and TRBJ2-2; 8 bases line up with TRBD2. CDR1 and CDR2 (germline): SGHVS, FNYEAQ. V dropped 1 base and J dropped 1; count of bases not matched to a gene: 2. The CDR3 is made up of 16 amino acids. CDR3 nucleotides: TGTGCCAGCAGCTTAGTGGCGGGGGGGAACACCGGGGAGCTGTTTTTT. It encodes CASSLVAGGNTGELFF.

This sequence joins TRBV5-1 and TRBJ1-1; unclear D gene. The CDR3 runs 15 residues. The germline V gene has CDR1 SGHRS and CDR2 YFSETQ. V was clipped by 2 bases and J by 1 base, with 12 bases between them. For the CDR3, the DNA is TGCGCCAGCAGCTTTAATTTGGCGGGGAACACTGAAGCTTTCTTT. Protein: CASSFNLAGNTEAFF.

The V gene is TRBV19, the J gene TRBJ1-1, with TRBD1 matching over 9 bases. The germline gives CDR1 LNHDA, CDR2 SQIVND (reference sequence). The CDR3 length is 14 residues. The V and J ends lost 7 bases and 7 bases, in that order; junction bases with no gene match: 10. CDR3 in DNA: TGTGCCAGTATACTACAGGGGGCGCCGGGTGAAGCTTTCTTT. Residues: CASILQGAPGEAFF. Based on the CDR3 plus reference TRBV19 and TRBJ1-1, the full variable domain is DGGITQSPKYLFRKEGQNVTLSCEQNLNHDAMYWYRQDPGQGLRLIYYSQIVNDFQKGDIAEGYSVSREKKESFPLTVTSAQKNPTAFYLCASILQGAPGEAFFGQGTRLTVV.

CDR3 residues: CAWSRGEGPADEQYF. Here the CDR3 DNA reads TGTGCCTGGAGTAGGGGGGAGGGCCCGGCAGACGAGCAGTACTTC. The chain carries TRBV30 and TRBJ2-7; D may be TRBD2 (7 bases). The CDR3 has 15 residues. The germline CDR1 and CDR2 sequences are GTSNPN and SVGIG (reference sequence). The V gene lost 2 bases and the J gene lost 5 bases, with 19 bases spanning the gap.

The chain is built from TRBV6-6 and TRBJ2-1, with TRBD2 identical over 11 bases. The V and J ends lost 5 bases and 7 bases, in that order; junction bases with no gene match: 13. Germline CDR1 MNHNY, CDR2 SVGAGI (reference sequence). The CDR3 spans 17 residues. The CDR3 DNA is TGTGCCAGCAGTCCTATCAAGAGTAGCGGGAGGGAGAATGAGCAGTTCTTC. Translated, it gives CASSPIKSSGRENEQFF.

The rearrangement uses TRBV7-3 and TRBJ1-2; the D gene is possibly TRBD1 (5 bases). Germline CDR1 SGHTA, CDR2 FQGTGA. The CDR3 runs to 14 residues. The ends were cut back, 1 base at V and 8 bases at J, with 14 bases in the middle. The CDR3 sequence: CASSLMSGGEGYTF. In nucleotides, the CDR3 is TGTGCCAGCAGCTTAATGTCGGGGGGAGAAGGCTACACCTTC. Together with reference TRBV7-3 and TRBJ1-2, the CDR3 gives the full variable domain: GAGVSQTPSNKVTEKGKYVELRCDPISGHTALYWYRQSLGQGPEFLIYFQGTGAADDSGLPNDRFFAVRPEGSVSTLKIQRTERGDSAVYLCASSLMSGGEGYTFGSGTRLTVV.

V is TRBV18 and J is TRBJ2-1; D may be TRBD1 (7 bases). The germline gives CDR1 KGHSH, CDR2 LQKENI. V was cut by 3 bases and J by 3 bases, with 12 bases left in between. This CDR3 is 15 amino acids long. DNA of the CDR3: TGTGCCAGCTCACCTGCGGGACAGCTCTACAATGAGCAGTTCTTC. This translates into CASSPAGQLYNEQFF.

The V and J genes are TRBV2 and TRBJ1-4, with D perhaps TRBD1 (5 bases). V was clipped by 1 base and J by 4 bases, with 10 bases between them. Germline V gene sequence: CDR1 SNHLY, CDR2 FYNNEI. CDR3 length equals 15 residues. The CDR3 here is CASSEGNRHNEKLFF. In nucleotides, the CDR3 is TGTGCCAGCAGTGAAGGGAACAGGCATAATGAAAAACTGTTTTTT.

This clone was seen once. This chain joins TRBV5-5 and TRBJ1-2, with a tentative D call TRBD1 (5 bases). Trimming took off 5 bases at V and 1 base at J, with 12 bases between the two ends. This CDR3 contains 14 residues. The germline V gene has CDR1 SGHKS and CDR2 YYEKEE (reference sequence). The CDR3 sequence is CASSPQANNYGYTF. In DNA, the CDR3 is TGTGCCAGCAGTCCACAGGCCAATAACTATGGCTACACCTTC.

The V call is TRBV6-5, the J call TRBJ1-2, with TRBD1 matching over 10 bases. V gave up 6 bases and J gave up 10 bases; unmatched junction bases: 8. CDR3 length: 13 residues. The germline CDR1 and CDR2 sequences are MNHEY and SVGAGI. The CDR3 sequence is CASRPWTGGDYTF. For the CDR3, the DNA is TGTGCCAGCAGGCCCTGGACAGGGGGGGACTACACCTTC.

The chain is built from TRBV15 and TRBJ2-1; D is possibly TRBD1 (6 bases). This CDR3 is built from 12 residues. V was cut by 8 bases and J by 5 bases, with 10 bases left in between. CDR1 LNHNV and CDR2 YYDKDF come from the germline V gene (reference sequence). CDR3 DNA sequence: TGTGCCACCCGGGACACTGACAATGAGCAGTTCTTC. It yields the protein CATRDTDNEQFF. The full variable domain, rest sourced from reference TRBV15 and TRBJ2-1, is DAMVIQNPRYQVTQFGKPVTLSCSQTLNHNVMYWYQQKSSQAPKLLFHYYDKDFNNEADTPDNFQSRRPNTSFCFLDIRSPGLGDTAMYLCATRDTDNEQFFGPGTRLTVL.

This clone was counted a single time. V usage is TRBV9 and J usage is TRBJ1-6, with D perhaps TRBD1 (6 bases). The CDR3 loop spans 15 amino acids. V was clipped by 4 bases and J by 4 bases, with 12 bases between them. Germline assignment: CDR1 SGDLS and CDR2 YYNGEE. CDR3 loop: CASSRSGDYNSPLHF. DNA of the CDR3: TGTGCCAGCAGCAGATCAGGGGATTATAATTCACCCCTCCACTTT.

V usage is TRBV5-1 and J usage is TRBJ1-5; D remains ambiguous. V dropped 0 bases and J dropped 3 bases, with 10 bases sitting between them. CDR1 is SGHRS, CDR2 YFSETQ, per germline. This CDR3 has 15 residues. The CDR3 loop is CASSLDVTPNQPQHF. The CDR3 bases are TGCGCCAGCAGCTTGGACGTGACTCCCAATCAGCCCCAGCATTTT.

The chain couples TRBV11-2 to TRBJ2-1; a weak D match, TRBD2 (6 bases). CDR1 and CDR2 (germline): SGHAT, FQNNGV. V lost 3 bases to trimming and J lost 4 bases, with 10 bases between them. The CDR3 has 14 amino acids. Here the CDR3 reads CASSFRGVYNEQFF. CDR3 sequence (DNA): TGTGCCAGCAGCTTCCGCGGGGTTTACAATGAGCAGTTCTTC.

The chain recombines TRBV4-2 with TRBJ1-1; D ambiguous. With 4 bases removed from V and 4 bases from J, the gap between germline ends came to 10 bases. Germline-derived CDR1 and CDR2 are LGHNA and YNFKEQ. The CDR3 totals 13 residues. The CDR3 sequence: CASSPRLGTEAFF. For the CDR3, the DNA is TGTGCCAGCAGCCCCAGGCTCGGCACTGAAGCTTTCTTT.

The chain combines TRBV10-2 with TRBJ2-1; TRBD1 is a possible D gene (5 bases). Trimming cost V 2 bases and J 3 bases, with 14 bases left between them. Germline V gives CDR1 WSHSY, CDR2 SAAADI. The length of the CDR3 is 16 residues. CDR3 sequence: CASSENKGMGYNEQFF. The CDR3 coding sequence is TGCGCCAGCAGTGAGAATAAGGGGATGGGCTACAATGAGCAGTTCTTC.

The V and J genes are TRBV18 and TRBJ2-5; D remains ambiguous. This CDR3 comprises 15 residues. Germline loops: CDR1 KGHSH, CDR2 LQKENI. The ends were cut back, 3 bases at V and 1 base at J, with 12 bases in the middle. The DNA for the CDR3 is TGTGCCAGCTCACCGCTGTCGGCGGCCCAAGAGACCCAGTACTTC. Translated: CASSPLSAAQETQYF.

The chain employs TRBV18 and TRBJ1-2; TRBD1 might be the D (6 bases). Between the trimmed V and J ends, which lost 0 bases and 5 bases, there was a span of 13 bases. Germline CDR1 KGHSH, CDR2 LQKENI. The CDR3 runs to 15 residues. The CDR3 loop is CASSPPFPQGYGYTF. In DNA, the CDR3 is TGTGCCAGCTCACCACCGTTTCCACAGGGTTATGGCTACACCTTC.

DNA for the CDR3: TGTGCCAGTAGTGTCGAGGAATTTGCAACTAATGAAAAACTGTTTTTT. This translates into CASSVEEFATNEKLFF. This rearrangement joins TRBV19 to TRBJ1-4, with no clear D. Per germline, CDR1 LNHDA and CDR2 SQIVND (reference sequence). This CDR3 region has 16 residues. The V and J ends lost 5 bases and 0 bases respectively, with 13 bases between them.

The chain is built from TRBV2 and TRBJ1-3; no definite D call. This CDR3 has 12 amino acids. Trimming left V 8 bases short and J 0 bases short, with 5 bases between. Germline CDR1 is SNHLY and CDR2 is FYNNEI. CDR3 sequence: CASGHSGNTIYF. The CDR3 nucleotides read TGTGCCAGCGGCCACTCTGGAAACACCATATATTTT.